This T cell receptor (beta chain) was sequenced in a study of T cell responses to AZD1222 COVID-19 vaccine. Study context: It was second doses at about 4 or about 12 weeks that were pooled. Regarding the study as a whole: Donors skewed white British and female; clonal diversity was possibly underestimated. Repertoire samples came only from after the peak T cell response. Unmutated variant regions are reportedly targeted by nearly half of spike-specific TCRs.

Using immunoSEQ multiplex PCR, the repertoire was profiled, and TCRdb retains in-frame clones only, with some absent. This sample has around 150,000 clones; around four fifths occur once, and the top ten carry roughly 4%. On this clone: Its antigen is still unknown.

The V and J ends lost 0 bases and 5 bases respectively, with 13 bases between them. Germline CDR1 reads KGHSH; CDR2 reads LQKENI. The CDR3 spans 15 residues. The sample in question was peripheral blood, obtained on day 0 of AZD1222 vaccination. This sequence joins TRBV18 and TRBJ1-1; the D is unclear. This TCR derives from an adult in good health. This CDR3 reads CASSPPSESRTEAFF. CDR3 nucleotides: TGTGCCAGCTCACCACCGTCCGAAAGCAGGACTGAAGCTTTCTTT.